A selection of T cell receptor beta chains follows, all from one sample in a study of Ad26.COV2.S vaccination and SARS-CoV-2 variants. Method: immunoSEQ multiplex PCR; TCRdb's copy keeps in-frame clones and lacks some. The table records around 270,000 clones, around 90% of them present only once. Here the sequenced sample was peripheral blood, taken in a trial of Ad26.COV2.S vaccine versus placebo. The receptor source for this set is a person aged 18-60 years who received the Ad26.COV2.S COVID-19 vaccine or a placebo. Both conserved end residues are part of each CDR3. The D gene is left open where the match is weak. Expanded clones are given a class, and other clones once, few, many or no size at all.

d_call,v_call,j_call,clone_size,cdr3_length,cdr3_aa,cdr3_nt
-,TRBV27,TRBJ2-1,-,11,CASSAAYEQFF,TGTGCCAGCAGTGCCGCGTATGAGCAGTTCTTC
-,TRBV7-8,TRBJ2-6,-,16,CASSLVVGAGANVLTF,TGTGCCAGCAGCTTAGTTGTAGGGGCTGGGGCCAACGTCCTGACTTTC
TRBD1,TRBV12-3/TRBV12-4,TRBJ2-1,-,12,CASSDGQGSKFF,TGTGCCAGCAGCGATGGACAGGGATCGAAGTTCTTC
-,TRBV5-6,TRBJ2-2,-,13,CASSLANTGELFF,TGTGCCAGCAGCTTGGCCAACACCGGGGAGCTGTTTTTT
TRBD1,TRBV7-8,TRBJ1-5,few,16,CASSLPGGYSNQPQHF,TGTGCCAGCAGCTTACCAGGGGGTTATAGCAATCAGCCCCAGCATTTT
TRBD2,TRBV7-2,TRBJ2-3,few,15,CASSPSGSGADTQYF,TGTGCCAGCAGCCCGAGCGGGAGCGGTGCAGATACGCAGTATTTT
-,TRBV6-5,TRBJ2-4,-,15,CASSYFRLAKNIQYF,TGTGCCAGCAGTTACTTTCGGCTAGCCAAAAACATTCAGTACTTC
-,TRBV6-4,TRBJ2-5,-,16,CASSDSVLAGKETQYF,TGTGCCAGCAGTGACTCTGTTCTTGCGGGGAAAGAGACCCAGTACTTC
-,TRBV5-1,TRBJ2-1,-,12,CASSVGQGNGFF,-
-,TRBV19,TRBJ1-5,-,17,CASRGTGLLYSNQPQHF,TGTGCCAGTAGGGGGACGGGCCTACTTTATAGCAATCAGCCCCAGCATTTT
-,TRBV3-1/TRBV3-2,TRBJ1-1,-,14,CASSLQTGNTEAFF,TGTGCCAGCAGCTTACAGACAGGGAACACTGAAGCTTTCTTT
-,TRBV27,TRBJ1-4,-,14,CASTDSLLGEKLFF,TGTGCCAGCACCGACAGTCTCCTCGGGGAAAAACTGTTTTTT
-,TRBV5-1,TRBJ1-2,-,18,CASSLASKTVEANYGYTF,TGCGCCAGCAGCTTGGCCTCCAAGACGGTGGAAGCTAACTATGGCTACACCTTC
-,TRBV4-2,TRBJ2-1,many,13,CASSQGDGGEQFF,TGTGCCAGCAGCCAAGGGGACGGAGGTGAGCAGTTCTTC
TRBD2,TRBV30,TRBJ2-1,-,16,CAWSDLSGTSGLEQFF,TGTGCCTGGAGCGACCTTAGCGGGACTAGCGGCCTTGAGCAGTTCTTC